The 13 T cell receptor beta chains given below trace back to one sample, sequenced in a study of vaccination effects on CD4 cells after COVID-19. Antigens of these TCRs are unknown. Measured with immunoSEQ multiplex PCR; TCRdb has only the in-frame clones, and not every one. The sample lists approximately 74,000 clones; 73% were seen once. Culture proceeded for 10 days, and CD4+ T cells were then isolated. Participants were vaccinated with two doses of either the BNT162b2 or mRNA-1273 vaccine. The sample was CD4+ T cells from PBMCs cultured without peptide, taken after COVID-19 vaccination. These receptors originate from a human donor who received a COVID-19 vaccine.

The gene calls are TRBV19 and TRBJ2-1, with a possible D match to TRBD2 (6 bases). The CDR3 runs 14 residues. CDR1 is LNHDA and CDR2 is SQIVND in the germline V gene (reference sequence). V was cut by 7 bases and J by 9 bases, with 19 bases left in between. The CDR3 protein is CASTSISSVGEQFF. The CDR3 coding sequence is TGTGCCAGTACCTCGATATCTAGCGTGGGTGAGCAGTTCTTC.

This clone was observed a few times. The CDR3 nucleotides are TGCAGTGCCCCCAGAACCCCTGAAGCTTTCTTT. It yields the protein CSAPRTPEAFF. The chain combines TRBV20-1 with TRBJ1-1, with no clear D. Trimming pared 6 bases from V and 6 bases from J, leaving 11 bases between. Germline V lookup: CDR1 DFQATT, CDR2 SNEGSKA (reference sequence). The CDR3 sequence is 11 residues long.

This clone was observed a single time. This chain uses TRBV28 with TRBJ2-5; no reliable D call. The CDR3 sequence is 13 residues long. Germline values: CDR1 MDHEN, CDR2 SYDVKM. V was shortened by 6 bases and J by 5 bases, with 13 bases between the two germline ends. CDR3 loop: CASSQTIKETQYF. CDR3 DNA: TGTGCCAGCAGCCAGACCATAAAGGAGACCCAGTACTTC. Supplemented by reference TRBV28 and TRBJ2-5, the full variable domain reads DVKVTQSSRYLVKRTGEKVFLECVQDMDHENMFWYRQDPGLGLRLIYFSYDVKMKEKGDIPEGYSVSREKKERFSLILESASTNQTSMYLCASSQTIKETQYFGPGTRLLVL.

The CDR3 protein is CASSQAGTGNTIYF. CDR3 DNA sequence: TGCGCCAGCAGCCAAGCAGGGACTGGAAACACCATATATTTT. The chain employs TRBV4-3 and TRBJ1-3, with D maybe TRBD1 (5 bases). The V and J ends lost 1 base and 2 bases respectively, with 6 bases between them. This CDR3 spans 14 amino acids. Germline lookup yields CDR1 LGHNA and CDR2 YSLEER.

This clone was counted a single time. The J gene is TRBJ1-4, the V gene TRBV6-6; the D is unclear. This CDR3 has 15 residues. V lost 5 bases to trimming and J lost 0 bases, with 10 bases between them. CDR1 is MNHNY and CDR2 is SVGAGI in the germline V gene (reference sequence). CDR3 sequence reads: CASSPIATTNEKLFF. CDR3 DNA: TGTGCCAGCAGTCCTATAGCAACAACTAATGAAAAACTGTTTTTT.

V and J are TRBV5-8 and TRBJ2-5; TRBD2 agrees at 8 bases. CDR3 size: 14 residues. Trimming cost V 4 bases and J 7 bases; bases outside gene matches: 9. The germline gives CDR1 SGHTS, CDR2 YDEGEE. Here the CDR3 DNA reads TGTGCCAGCAGCAGTGGACTAGCTACAGGGACCCAGTACTTC. Its translation: CASSSGLATGTQYF.

The V gene is TRBV5-1, the J gene TRBJ2-2, with 8 nucleotides matching TRBD1. The CDR3 runs 16 residues. The germline V gene encodes CDR1 SGHRS and CDR2 YFSETQ. The V segment lost 4 bases and the J segment 4 bases; nucleotides outside the gene matches: 9. CDR3 sequence (DNA): TGCGCCAGCAGCCCGTGGACAGGGATAAGCACCGGGGAGCTGTTTTTT. Protein sequence: CASSPWTGISTGELFF.

Only a few counts were recorded for this clone. This chain uses TRBV7-8 with TRBJ1-4, with 7 bases lining up with TRBD1. The J segment lost 5 bases and the V segment lost 5 bases, leaving 11 bases of the junction unmatched. The CDR3 has 16 amino acids. Germline CDR1 and CDR2: SGHVS and FQNEAQ. The CDR3 DNA sequence: TGTGCCAGCAGCCAAGCACAGGGGCGCCTCAATGAAAAACTGTTTTTT. It encodes CASSQAQGRLNEKLFF.

This clone showed up just a few times. The genes are TRBV6-2 or TRBV6-3 and TRBJ2-7; D is undetermined. The germline gives CDR1 MNHEY, CDR2 SVGEGT. The ends were cut back, 5 bases at V and 2 bases at J, with 10 bases in the middle. The CDR3 spans 13 residues. For the CDR3, the DNA is TGTGCCAGCAGTCGCGGAAGGGCCTACGAGCAGTACGTC. This encodes CASSRGRAYEQYV.

The gene calls are TRBV19 and TRBJ2-3, with 8 bases lining up with TRBD2. The CDR3 has 16 amino acids. J lost 1 base, V lost 4 bases, and 7 bases had no gene match. Germline V lookup: CDR1 LNHDA, CDR2 SQIVND (reference sequence). CDR3: CASSTITGGGTDTQYF. CDR3 sequence (DNA): TGTGCCAGTAGTACGATAACCGGGGGGGGCACAGATACGCAGTATTTT.

This clone was seen once. The chain has TRBV5-4 and TRBJ1-5, with 9 bases fitting TRBD1. V trimming: 4 bases; J trimming: 5 bases; junction bases outside the gene matches: 7. The CDR3 covers 15 residues. Looked up from germline, CDR1 is SGHNT and CDR2 is YYREEE (reference sequence). CDR3 DNA: TGTGCCAGCAGCCCACGGGGACAGGGAGATCAGCCCCAGCATTTT. Translating it yields CASSPRGQGDQPQHF. Full variable domain (remainder filled in from reference TRBV5-4 and TRBJ1-5): ETGVTQSPTHLIKTRGQQVTLRCSSQSGHNTVSWYQQALGQGPQFIFQYYREEENGRGNFPPRFSGLQFPNYSSELNVNALELDDSALYLCASSPRGQGDQPQHFGDGTRLSIL.

This clone was found a few times. The chain has TRBV30 and TRBJ1-1; the D gene is possibly TRBD1 (5 bases). Trimming took 4 bases from V and 7 from J, leaving 13 bases between them. This CDR3 contains 12 residues. Germline values: CDR1 GTSNPN, CDR2 SVGIG (reference sequence). CDR3 DNA sequence: TGTGCCTGGACTCGGGACCGCCGTGAAGCTTTCTTT. This gives the protein CAWTRDRREAFF.

The rearrangement links TRBV29-1 to TRBJ2-2, with 11 bases aligning to TRBD1. Germline CDR1 SQVTM, CDR2 ANQGSEA. V lost 4 bases to trimming and J lost 4 bases; unmatched junction nucleotides: 5. The CDR3 extends over 15 amino acids. CDR3 residues: CSVAGTGGTTGELFF. CDR3 coding DNA: TGCAGCGTTGCCGGGACAGGGGGGACCACCGGGGAGCTGTTTTTT.